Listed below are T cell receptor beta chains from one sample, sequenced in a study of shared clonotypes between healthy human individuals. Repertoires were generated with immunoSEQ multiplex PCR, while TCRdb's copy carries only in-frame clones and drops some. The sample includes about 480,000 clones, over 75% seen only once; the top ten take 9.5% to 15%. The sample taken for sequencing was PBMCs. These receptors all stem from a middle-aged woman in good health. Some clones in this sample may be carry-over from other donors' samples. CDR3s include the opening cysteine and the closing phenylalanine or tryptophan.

CDR3aa: CASSYSRDRYTDTQYF; v_gene: TRBV6-5; j_gene: TRBJ2-3
CDR3aa: CASSERGEVGGYTF; v_gene: TRBV2; j_gene: TRBJ1-2
CDR3aa: CAWSEGLAGPTDTQYF; v_gene: TRBV30; j_gene: TRBJ2-3
CDR3aa: CASSQDFIQPQHF; v_gene: TRBV4-1; j_gene: TRBJ1-5
CDR3aa: CASSKGGRGYNEQFF; v_gene: TRBV21-1; j_gene: TRBJ2-1
CDR3aa: CASSVGGTDTQYF; v_gene: TRBV9; j_gene: TRBJ2-3
CDR3aa: CASSLGDGSSQPQHF; v_gene: TRBV5-1; j_gene: TRBJ1-5
CDR3aa: CAIRGLVVRETQYF; v_gene: TRBV10-3; j_gene: TRBJ2-5
CDR3aa: CAWSVGGDNEKLFF; v_gene: TRBV30; j_gene: TRBJ1-4
CDR3aa: CASSSSMGGNEQFF; v_gene: TRBV11-3; j_gene: TRBJ2-1
CDR3aa: CASSSRTAGDTEAFF; v_gene: TRBV5-4; j_gene: TRBJ1-1
CDR3aa: CASSSTQGSLYNEQFF; v_gene: TRBV11-1; j_gene: TRBJ2-1
CDR3aa: CASSGPTGGTLGYTF; v_gene: TRBV6-5; j_gene: TRBJ1-2
CDR3aa: CATQFYSPGTEAFF; v_gene: TRBV2; j_gene: TRBJ1-1
CDR3aa: CAWSATVWPQHF; v_gene: TRBV30; j_gene: TRBJ1-5
CDR3aa: CASTPRAGVPTGELFF; v_gene: TRBV7-3; j_gene: TRBJ2-2
CDR3aa: CASTPGIADTSYEQYF; v_gene: TRBV27; j_gene: TRBJ2-7
CDR3aa: CSVAGTHTYEQYF; v_gene: TRBV29-1; j_gene: TRBJ2-7
CDR3aa: CASSLATSLSTDTQYF; v_gene: TRBV5-6; j_gene: TRBJ2-3
CDR3aa: CPLGRAAGELFF; v_gene: TRBV10-1; j_gene: TRBJ2-2
CDR3aa: CASSVRLAGELSNTGELFF; v_gene: TRBV6-1; j_gene: TRBJ2-2
CDR3aa: CASSTPPGQGALDTF; v_gene: TRBV28; j_gene: TRBJ1-2
CDR3aa: CASKWSTSTDTQYF; v_gene: TRBV5-1; j_gene: TRBJ2-3
CDR3aa: CASSVDTGELFF; v_gene: TRBV18; j_gene: TRBJ2-2
CDR3aa: CATSRDAGPGELFF; v_gene: TRBV15; j_gene: TRBJ2-2
CDR3aa: CASSFAQGAGNTEAFF; v_gene: TRBV27; j_gene: TRBJ1-1
CDR3aa: CASSVTGNGEQYF; v_gene: TRBV2; j_gene: TRBJ2-7
CDR3aa: CASLSPNSADTYNEQFF; v_gene: TRBV28; j_gene: TRBJ2-1
CDR3aa: CASGLQTGTYEQYF; v_gene: TRBV12-5; j_gene: TRBJ2-7
CDR3aa: CAWTAGANTGELFF; v_gene: TRBV30; j_gene: TRBJ2-2
CDR3aa: CASSPGTGFPTDTQYF; v_gene: TRBV11-3; j_gene: TRBJ2-3
CDR3aa: CASSAGLANYEQYF; v_gene: TRBV10-2; j_gene: TRBJ2-7
CDR3aa: CAWSVHRAGGSYNEQFF; v_gene: TRBV30; j_gene: TRBJ2-1
CDR3aa: CASSLGGAPNTEAFF; v_gene: TRBV27; j_gene: TRBJ1-1
CDR3aa: CASTLGPNYGYTF; v_gene: TRBV28; j_gene: TRBJ1-2
CDR3aa: CASSTGQGPYEQYF; v_gene: TRBV6-1; j_gene: TRBJ2-7
CDR3aa: CASSKGGQGDYEQYF; v_gene: TRBV11-1; j_gene: TRBJ2-7
CDR3aa: CASSLQAANEKLFF; v_gene: TRBV28; j_gene: TRBJ1-4
CDR3aa: CASSLNTGAWSRETQYF; v_gene: TRBV14; j_gene: TRBJ2-5
CDR3aa: CSVGQTGETQYF; v_gene: TRBV29-1; j_gene: TRBJ2-5
CDR3aa: CASSRTGGNTIYF; v_gene: TRBV7-9; j_gene: TRBJ1-3
CDR3aa: CASSSAESGANVLTF; v_gene: TRBV5-1; j_gene: TRBJ2-6
CDR3aa: CASSMTGSNGYTF; v_gene: TRBV6-1; j_gene: TRBJ1-2
CDR3aa: CASSPGAAGVDEQYF; v_gene: TRBV5-1; j_gene: TRBJ2-7
CDR3aa: CASSEGREYNEQFF; v_gene: TRBV2; j_gene: TRBJ2-1
CDR3aa: CASSLMRTKNTGELFF; v_gene: TRBV7-3; j_gene: TRBJ2-2
CDR3aa: CASSLGGGSSGLEKQYF; v_gene: TRBV7-2; j_gene: TRBJ2-7
CDR3aa: CASSPSRDVSTDTQYF; v_gene: TRBV18; j_gene: TRBJ2-3
CDR3aa: CASRGYDTEAFF; v_gene: TRBV2; j_gene: TRBJ1-1
CDR3aa: CASSFLRWDRGQHQPQHF; v_gene: TRBV7-3; j_gene: TRBJ1-5
CDR3aa: CASNHWGGEQFF; v_gene: TRBV19; j_gene: TRBJ2-1
CDR3aa: CAWSVLQGNSPLHF; v_gene: TRBV30; j_gene: TRBJ1-6
CDR3aa: CASSLNTEAFF; v_gene: TRBV5-4; j_gene: TRBJ1-1
CDR3aa: CAWSGGGREKLFF; v_gene: TRBV30; j_gene: TRBJ1-4
CDR3aa: CASSRTWGLNEQFF; v_gene: TRBV2; j_gene: TRBJ2-1
CDR3aa: CASRPLDRGNQPQHF; v_gene: TRBV6-5; j_gene: TRBJ1-5
CDR3aa: CASSLRASGRAGETQYF; v_gene: TRBV7-9; j_gene: TRBJ2-5
CDR3aa: CASSPIGQDYGYTF; v_gene: TRBV19; j_gene: TRBJ1-2
CDR3aa: CASSFSGNEQFF; v_gene: TRBV7-9; j_gene: TRBJ2-1